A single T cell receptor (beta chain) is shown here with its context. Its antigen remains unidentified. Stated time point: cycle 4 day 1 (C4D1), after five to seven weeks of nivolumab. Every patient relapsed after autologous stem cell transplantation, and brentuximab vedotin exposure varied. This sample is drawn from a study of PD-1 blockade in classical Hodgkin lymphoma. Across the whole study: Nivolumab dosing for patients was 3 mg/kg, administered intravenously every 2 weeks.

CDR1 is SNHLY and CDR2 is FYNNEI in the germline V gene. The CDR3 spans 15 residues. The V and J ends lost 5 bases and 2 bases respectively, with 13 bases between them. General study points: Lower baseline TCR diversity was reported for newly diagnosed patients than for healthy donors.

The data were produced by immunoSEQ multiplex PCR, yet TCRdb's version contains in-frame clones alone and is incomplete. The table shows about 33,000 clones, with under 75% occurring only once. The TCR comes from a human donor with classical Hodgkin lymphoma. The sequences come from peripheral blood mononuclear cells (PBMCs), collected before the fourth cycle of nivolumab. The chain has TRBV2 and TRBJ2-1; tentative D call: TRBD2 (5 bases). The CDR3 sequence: CASSKTRGTYNEQFF. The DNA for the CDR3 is TGTGCCAGCAGTAAAACCCGGGGAACCTACAATGAGCAGTTCTTC.